The 2 T cell receptor beta chains presented below share a single source sample, sequenced in a study of blood T cell repertoires in COVID-19. The data were produced by immunoSEQ multiplex PCR, yet TCRdb's version contains in-frame clones alone and is incomplete. Counted here are 120,000 to 150,000 clones, about 86% occurring once; the ten biggest clones make up around 8.2%. Sequencing was done on a sample of peripheral blood. Receptors originate from a woman aged 55-70 years with acute or convalescent COVID-19.

CDR3 residues: CASSPGQEKTQYF. The CDR3 DNA reads TGTGCCAGCAGTCCAGGACAGGAGAAGACCCAGTACTTC. V gene TRBV28 combines with J gene TRBJ2-5; 7 nucleotides line up with TRBD1. The CDR3 loop spans 13 amino acids. V shed 5 bases, J shed 6 bases, and the junction held 6 bases outside the gene matches. Germline lookup yields CDR1 MDHEN and CDR2 SYDVKM.

This chain joins TRBV5-4 and TRBJ2-6; D remains ambiguous. Germline CDR1 reads SGHNT; CDR2 reads YYREEE (reference sequence). The V and J ends lost 4 bases and 0 bases respectively, with 11 bases between them. CDR3 length: 16 amino acids. The chain's CDR3 is CASSPSQFSGANVLTF. DNA for the CDR3: TGTGCCAGCAGCCCCTCGCAGTTCTCTGGGGCCAACGTCCTGACTTTC.